One T cell receptor beta chain is described in this entry. Trimming cost V 1 base and J 4 bases, with 7 bases left between them. Germline assignment: CDR1 MNHEY and CDR2 SVGAGI. This CDR3 has 13 amino acids. These data come from a study of blood T cell repertoires in COVID-19. Looking at the study overall: Sample material is recorded as cDNA or gDNA derived from T cells, B-cell-depleted T cells, or PBMCs.

The protocol was immunoSEQ multiplex PCR, while the TCRdb copy is restricted to in-frame clones and leaves out a portion. The sample has around 150,000 clones, 70% to 90% seen once; the top ten hold less than 3.5%. The rearrangement joins TRBV6-5 to TRBJ1-2, with D possibly being TRBD1 (5 bases). Sequencing was carried out using peripheral blood. This sequence originates from a man between 65 and 85 years old with acute or convalescent COVID-19. CDR3 loop: CASSYLGVYGYTF. The CDR3 bases are TGTGCCAGCAGTTACTTAGGGGTCTATGGCTACACCTTC.